These 15 T cell receptor beta chains were all obtained from the same sample, sequenced in a study of cytomegalovirus exposure and HLA in healthy donors. PCR used 60 Vbeta primers and 13 Jbeta primers. TCRdb's table, derived via immunoSEQ multiplex PCR, lists solely in-frame clones and lacks some. The table includes about 150,000 clones, roughly 80% detected once. Sequencing was done on a sample of PBMCs. The receptors come from a man aged 35 to 55 in good health and CMV-seropositive.

This sequence joins TRBV4-1 and TRBJ2-5, with TRBD2 matching 7 bases. The CDR3 runs 17 residues. The germline V gene encodes CDR1 MGHRA and CDR2 YSYEKL. The V gene end was trimmed by 4 bases and the J gene end by 7 bases; junction bases not matched to a gene: 18. The CDR3 sequence is CASSPTSAGLGLGTQYF. CDR3 in DNA: TGCGCCAGCAGCCCAACCTCGGCTGGACTAGGATTGGGGACCCAGTACTTC.

The V and J genes are TRBV5-1 and TRBJ2-5, with D tentatively TRBD1 (7 bases). The germline V gene has CDR1 SGHRS and CDR2 YFSETQ. The CDR3 consists of 16 residues. The V end lost 4 bases, the J end lost 4 bases, and 20 bases lay between the germline ends. Here the CDR3 DNA reads TGCGCCAGCAGCCTCTCCCCGACAGGGCGGGGAGAGACCCAGTACTTC. This gives the protein CASSLSPTGRGETQYF. The full variable domain, with the rest looked up from reference TRBV5-1 and TRBJ2-5, is KAGVTQTPRYLIKTRGQQVTLSCSPISGHRSVSWYQQTPGQGLQFLFEYFSETQRNKGNFPGRFSGRQFSNSRSEMNVSTLELGDSALYLCASSLSPTGRGETQYFGPGTRLLVL.

The chain couples TRBV7-9 to TRBJ2-2, with TRBD2 matching over 14 bases. Germline V gene data show CDR1 as SEHNR and CDR2 as FQNEAQ (reference sequence). J lost 6 bases, V lost 5 bases, and 5 bases had no gene match. This CDR3 is built from 16 residues. CDR3 sequence reads: CASSKRLAGGSGELFF. The DNA of the CDR3 is TGTGCCAGCAGCAAAAGACTAGCGGGGGGGTCCGGGGAGCTGTTTTTT.

The chain joins TRBV7-6 to TRBJ2-7; D perhaps matches TRBD2 (7 bases). CDR3 length: 16 residues. Trimming took 4 bases from V and 3 from J, leaving 19 bases between them. Germline loops: CDR1 SGHVS, CDR2 FNYEAQ. The CDR3 nucleotides are TGTGCCAGCAGCTCGGGGGCGCGGGAGAAGGTCTACGAGCAGTACTTC. This gives the protein CASSSGAREKVYEQYF.

The CDR3 DNA reads TGTGCCAGCAGAAGTAGCGCCCACTACAACAATGAGCAGTTCTTC. Protein sequence: CASRSSAHYNNEQFF. The V and J genes are TRBV4-2 and TRBJ2-1; weak D call: TRBD2 (5 bases). This CDR3 is built from 15 residues. Trimming stripped 6 bases from V and 5 bases from J, with 17 bases between. Germline-derived CDR1 and CDR2 are LGHNA and YNFKEQ.

V gene TRBV7-6 combines with J gene TRBJ2-4; D is uncertain. Trimming took off 4 bases at V and 4 bases at J, with 8 bases between the two ends. Germline-derived CDR1 and CDR2 are SGHVS and FNYEAQ. The CDR3 is 13 amino acids. CDR3 region: CASSSTPKNIQYF. CDR3 in DNA: TGTGCCAGCAGCTCCACACCAAAAAACATTCAGTACTTC.

The rearrangement uses TRBV15 and TRBJ2-5; 8 positions agree with TRBD2. The V segment lost 4 bases and the J segment 10 bases; nucleotides outside the gene matches: 14. CDR3 size: 15 residues. Germline V lookup: CDR1 LNHNV, CDR2 YYDKDF (reference sequence). Written as DNA, the CDR3 is TGTGCCACCAGCAACGGGAGGGCCAGAGGGGGGTTCCAGTACTTC. Translated: CATSNGRARGGFQYF.

This rearrangement joins TRBV9 to TRBJ1-1, with D hard to call. Germline CDR1 SGDLS, CDR2 YYNGEE. V was trimmed by 0 bases and J by 4 bases, leaving 7 bases between them. The CDR3 is 13 residues long. CDR3 sequence (DNA): TGTGCCAGCAGCGTAGTGGTCGGCACTGAAGCTTTCTTT. It translates to CASSVVVGTEAFF.

The gene calls are TRBV6-6 and TRBJ2-7; TRBD1 matches at 7 bases. Trimming cost V 8 bases and J 4 bases; bases outside gene matches: 2. This CDR3 has 11 residues. The germline gives CDR1 MNHNY, CDR2 SVGAGI (reference sequence). CDR3 sequence (DNA): TGTGCCAGCGGGACAGATTACGAGCAGTACTTC. This translates into CASGTDYEQYF.

The rearrangement joins TRBV28 to TRBJ1-5, with 8 bases fitting TRBD1. Looked up from germline, CDR1 is MDHEN and CDR2 is SYDVKM. CDR3 length equals 15 residues. Trimming took 6 bases from V and 2 from J; bases not matched to a gene: 6. This chain's CDR3 is CASSPGTGRNQPQHF. As DNA, the CDR3 is TGTGCCAGCAGCCCCGGGACAGGTCGCAATCAGCCCCAGCATTTT.

In its sample, this clone was seen a few times. This chain joins TRBV2 and TRBJ2-3, with a weak D call TRBD1 (5 bases). V was trimmed by 7 bases and J by 2 bases, leaving 13 bases between them. This CDR3 has 14 amino acids. From germline, CDR1 is SNHLY and CDR2 FYNNEI. This chain's CDR3 is CASKWGGNTDTQYF. In DNA form, the CDR3 reads TGTGCCAGCAAGTGGGGCGGAAACACAGATACGCAGTATTTT.

The chain has TRBV2 and TRBJ1-5; TRBD1 matches at 7 bases. CDR1 is SNHLY and CDR2 is FYNNEI in the germline V gene. There are 14 residues in the CDR3. V shed 4 bases, J shed 6 bases, and the junction held 6 bases outside the gene matches. The CDR3 spells CASSGGGGSQPQHF. CDR3 bases: TGTGCCAGCAGTGGAGGAGGGGGCAGTCAGCCCCAGCATTTT.

The chain recombines TRBV9 with TRBJ2-5; D unclear. Germline CDR1 is SGDLS and CDR2 is YYNGEE. V gave up 0 bases and J gave up 3 bases, with 9 bases separating them. The CDR3 is made up of 14 amino acids. The CDR3 DNA is TGTGCCAGCAGCGTAGACTCGATGGAAGAGACCCAGTACTTC. It codes for CASSVDSMEETQYF. The full variable domain, rest sourced from reference TRBV9 and TRBJ2-5, is DSGVTQTPKHLITATGQRVTLRCSPRSGDLSVYWYQQSLDQGLQFLIQYYNGEERAKGNILERFSAQQFPDLHSELNLSSLELGDSALYFCASSVDSMEETQYFGPGTRLLVL.

The gene calls are TRBV5-1 and TRBJ1-2; 10 positions agree with TRBD1. The CDR3 extends over 16 amino acids. J gave up 3 bases and V 1 base, and 6 bases lay outside the gene matches. CDR1 SGHRS and CDR2 YFSETQ come from the germline V gene. The CDR3: CASSLWGTGDDYGYTF. In nucleotides, the CDR3 is TGCGCCAGCAGCTTGTGGGGGACAGGGGACGACTATGGCTACACCTTC.

The chain employs TRBV5-1 and TRBJ1-2; D is possibly TRBD1 (6 bases). CDR3 size: 14 residues. Deletions cut 0 bases from V and 6 bases from J, with 12 bases between. Germline V gene lookup returns CDR1 SGHRS and CDR2 YFSETQ. The CDR3 region has the DNA TGCGCCAGCAGCTTGGGCCGGACAGAGGATGGCTACACCTTC. It specifies CASSLGRTEDGYTF.